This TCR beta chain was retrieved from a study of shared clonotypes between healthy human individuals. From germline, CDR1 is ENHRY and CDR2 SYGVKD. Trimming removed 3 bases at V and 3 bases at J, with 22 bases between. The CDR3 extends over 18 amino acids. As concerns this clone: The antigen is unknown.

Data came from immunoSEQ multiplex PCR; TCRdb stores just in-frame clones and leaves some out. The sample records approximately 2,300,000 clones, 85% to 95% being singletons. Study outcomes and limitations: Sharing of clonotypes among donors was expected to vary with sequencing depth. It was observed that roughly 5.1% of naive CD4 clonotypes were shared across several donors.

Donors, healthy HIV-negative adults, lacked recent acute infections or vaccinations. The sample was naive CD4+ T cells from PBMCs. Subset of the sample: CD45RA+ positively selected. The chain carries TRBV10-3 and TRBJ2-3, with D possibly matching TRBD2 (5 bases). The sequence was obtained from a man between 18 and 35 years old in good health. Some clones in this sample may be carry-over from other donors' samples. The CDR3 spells CAISELERGTKGTDTQYF. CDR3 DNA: TGTGCCATCAGTGAATTGGAACGGGGTACCAAGGGTACAGATACGCAGTATTTT.